The entry that follows covers one T cell receptor (beta chain) sequence. Antigen unknown. This entry is derived from a study of CXCR3-negative and CXCR3-positive naive CD8 T cells. Whole-study findings and limits: The TRB CDR3s that CXCR3-positive naive cells carried were more hydrophobic than those of CXCR3-negative naive cells. The study found that naive CXCR3-negative and CXCR3-positive cells shared TRBV-TRBJ usage, while memory cells differed.

Each TRB cDNA library was prepared by 5' RACE (with UMI labels). Reanalyzing the 5' RACE reads, TCRdb keeps one entry per CDR3 protein, without DNA. The sample data list 55,000 to 70,000 distinct CDR3 sequences. The germline gives CDR1 LGHDT, CDR2 YNNKEL (reference sequence). The CDR3 length is 17 residues. The chain couples TRBV3-1 to TRBJ2-3; the D call from TCRdb, TRBD2, cannot be confirmed without DNA. The origin of this receptor is a human donor in good health. Some clones in this sample may be carry-over from other donors' samples. Source material: naive CXCR3+ CD8+ T cells from blood. Specified subset: CD45RO-CCR7+CD27+CD95- naive CD8+ T cells expressing CXCR3 (TNR3+). The CDR3 reads CASSQTGTSGSVDTQYF.